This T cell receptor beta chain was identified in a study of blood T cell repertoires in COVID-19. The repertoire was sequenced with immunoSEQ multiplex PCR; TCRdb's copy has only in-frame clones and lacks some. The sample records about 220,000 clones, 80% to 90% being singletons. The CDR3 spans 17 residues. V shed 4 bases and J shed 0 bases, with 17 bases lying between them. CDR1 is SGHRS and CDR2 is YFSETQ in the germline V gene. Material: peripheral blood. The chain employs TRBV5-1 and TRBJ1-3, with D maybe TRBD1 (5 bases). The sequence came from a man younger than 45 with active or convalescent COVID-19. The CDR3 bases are TGCGCCAGCAGCAGAACTCTAACAGGAAACTCTGGAAACACCATATATTTT. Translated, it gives CASSRTLTGNSGNTIYF.